The next 32 T cell receptor beta chains were all read from a single sample in a study of blood T cell repertoires in COVID-19. Clones were read by immunoSEQ multiplex PCR, and TCRdb kept only the in-frame ones, dropping some. The table includes roughly 130,000 clones, around 80% detected once. Sequenced input: peripheral blood. These receptors all stem from a man between 65 and 85 years old with acute or convalescent COVID-19.

This chain connects TRBV10-3 to TRBJ1-2; D unresolved. V shed 6 bases and J shed 4 bases, with 9 bases lying between them. Germline assignment: CDR1 ENHRY and CDR2 SYGVKD. This CDR3 is built from 12 residues. CDR3 nucleotide sequence: TGTGCCATCAGCCCGGGGTTCTATGGCTACACCTTC. Translated: CAISPGFYGYTF.

This clone was detected only once. The rearrangement uses TRBV6-5 and TRBJ2-7; tentative D call: TRBD1 (6 bases). V was clipped by 4 bases and J by 3 bases, with 13 bases between them. There are 14 residues in the CDR3. Germline loops: CDR1 MNHEY, CDR2 SVGAGI. CDR3 sequence (DNA): TGTGCCAGCAGTTCGACACAGGGCCGCTACGAGCAGTACTTC. It yields the protein CASSSTQGRYEQYF.

The gene calls are TRBV19 and TRBJ2-1; tentatively, D is TRBD2 (6 bases). CDR1 is LNHDA and CDR2 is SQIVND in the germline V gene (reference sequence). V was trimmed by 5 bases and J by 6 bases, leaving 17 bases between them. The CDR3 runs to 15 residues. Written as DNA, the CDR3 is TGTGCCAGTAGTCCCAGCGGGCTAGTGCTCAATGAGCAGTTCTTC. It yields the protein CASSPSGLVLNEQFF.

The table lists this clone with a count of one. J is TRBJ1-5 and V is TRBV18; 11 bases align to TRBD1. The CDR3 contains 16 residues. V gave up 4 bases and J gave up 9 bases; unmatched junction bases: 11. The germline V gene has CDR1 KGHSH and CDR2 LQKENI. This CDR3 reads CASSRGTGGTGTPQHF. The DNA for the CDR3 is TGTGCCAGCTCACGAGGGACAGGGGGGACCGGCACGCCCCAGCATTTT.

The gene calls are TRBV4-2 and TRBJ1-1; 8 bases match TRBD1. Trimming at V came to 1 base and at J to 1 base, leaving 5 bases not matched to a gene. CDR3 length: 16 residues. Germline CDR1 and CDR2: LGHNA and YNFKEQ. CDR3 protein: CASSQAGQGANTEAFF. The CDR3 bases are TGTGCCAGCAGCCAAGCTGGGCAGGGGGCGAACACTGAAGCTTTCTTT.

The chain has TRBV3-1 (or the pseudogene TRBV3-2) and TRBJ2-7, with D perhaps matching TRBD2 (5 bases). Germline V gives CDR1 LGHDT, CDR2 YNNKEL (reference sequence). The germline V and J ends were trimmed by 0 bases and 6 bases, with 12 bases remaining between them. This CDR3 spans 14 amino acids. CDR3 in DNA: TGTGCCAGCAGCCAAGATTATACGGCGGGCGAGCAGTACTTC. Its protein is CASSQDYTAGEQYF.

The J gene is TRBJ1-2, the V gene TRBV9; 8 nucleotides match TRBD1. The trim removed 4 bases at V and 4 bases at J, leaving 9 bases unmatched. The CDR3 runs 15 residues. Germline-derived CDR1 and CDR2 are SGDLS and YYNGEE. The CDR3 sequence: CASSPGQGSGYGYTF. For the CDR3, the DNA is TGTGCCAGCAGCCCCGGACAGGGCTCCGGCTATGGCTACACCTTC.

This clone was recorded once. The chain has TRBV19 and TRBJ1-1; D may be TRBD1 (5 bases). The V end was cut by 3 bases, the J end by 0 bases, with 11 bases between. The CDR3 is 15 residues long. Germline-derived CDR1 and CDR2 are LNHDA and SQIVND (reference sequence). The CDR3 DNA reads as TGTGCCAGTAGTATCGGGACGGGGGTGAACACTGAAGCTTTCTTT. Protein sequence: CASSIGTGVNTEAFF.

The V gene is TRBV4-2, the J gene TRBJ2-5, with a weak D call TRBD2 (5 bases). Germline V gene data show CDR1 as LGHNA and CDR2 as YNFKEQ. With 4 bases removed from V and 4 bases from J, the gap between germline ends came to 13 bases. The CDR3 contains 14 residues. Here the CDR3 DNA reads TGTGCCAGCAGCCGTCCCGGGGATGCAGAGACCCAGTACTTC. Protein product: CASSRPGDAETQYF.

CDR3 sequence reads: CATSRDQQAVFF. DNA for the CDR3: TGTGCCACCAGCAGAGACCAACAGGCGGTGTTTTTT. The chain combines TRBV15 with TRBJ1-4, with D maybe TRBD1 (5 bases). The CDR3 contains 12 residues. Germline CDR1 is LNHNV and CDR2 is YYDKDF (reference sequence). Between the trimmed V and J ends, which lost 0 bases and 15 bases, there was a span of 11 bases.

The rearrangement links TRBV10-2 to TRBJ2-7, with TRBD1 identical over 12 bases. The V gene end was trimmed by 6 bases and the J gene end by 7 bases; junction bases not matched to a gene: 10. The CDR3 is 15 residues long. The germline gives CDR1 WSHSY, CDR2 SAAADI. The CDR3 reads CASSHGTGGLGEQYF. The CDR3 DNA follows: TGCGCCAGCAGCCATGGGACAGGGGGCTTGGGTGAGCAGTACTTC.

The V gene is TRBV7-9, the J gene TRBJ1-1; TRBD1 matches at 7 bases. After removal of 5 bases from V and 5 bases from J, the junction contained 5 bases not matched to a gene. CDR3 size: 13 residues. Looked up from germline, CDR1 is SEHNR and CDR2 is FQNEAQ (reference sequence). The CDR3 coding sequence is TGTGCCAGCAGCCTCAGGGGGGAAACTGAAGCTTTCTTT. Its protein is CASSLRGETEAFF.

This sequence joins TRBV3-1 (or the pseudogene TRBV3-2) and TRBJ2-2, with TRBD2 matching 13 bases. Germline V gives CDR1 LGHDT, CDR2 YNNKEL (reference sequence). CDR3 length: 19 residues. With V trimmed by 0 bases and J by 3 bases, 7 bases remained unmatched. CDR3 coding DNA: TGTGCCAGCAGCCAAGATTGGGGACTAGCGGGGCCTTACACCGGGGAGCTGTTTTTT. As protein: CASSQDWGLAGPYTGELFF.

The chain combines TRBV5-1 with TRBJ2-2; TRBD1 aligns across 7 bases. Germline CDR1 and CDR2: SGHRS and YFSETQ. The CDR3 totals 15 residues. V was pared by 5 bases and J by 5 bases, with 9 bases of the junction left unmatched. The CDR3 sequence: CASSLQGVGTGELFF. The DNA of the CDR3 is TGCGCCAGCAGTCTCCAGGGGGTTGGGACCGGGGAGCTGTTTTTT.

The chain carries TRBV24-1 and TRBJ2-1; the match to TRBD2 covers 16 bases. The CDR3 consists of 20 residues. After removal of 4 bases from V and 4 bases from J, the junction contained 12 bases not matched to a gene. CDR1 and CDR2 (germline): KGHDR, SFDVKD. The CDR3 coding sequence is TGTGCCACCAGTGACTCCCCCGGGACTAGCGGGGGGGCCTTATACAATGAGCAGTTCTTC. Its protein is CATSDSPGTSGGALYNEQFF.

This clone turned up a few times. This rearrangement joins TRBV4-2 to TRBJ2-3; the D gene is possibly TRBD1 (6 bases). Deletions cut 0 bases from V and 4 bases from J, with 11 bases between. This CDR3 has 15 residues. CDR1 LGHNA and CDR2 YNFKEQ come from the germline V gene. The CDR3 region is CASSQDNRAADTQYF. The CDR3 DNA is TGTGCCAGCAGCCAAGATAACAGGGCAGCAGATACGCAGTATTTT.

The chain is built from TRBV5-1 and TRBJ2-7, with D possibly matching TRBD1 (5 bases). Germline CDR1 reads SGHRS; CDR2 reads YFSETQ. Trimming pared 0 bases from V and 6 bases from J, leaving 16 bases between. This CDR3 is 15 amino acids long. CDR3 nucleotide sequence: TGCGCCAGCAGCTTGGGACAGACCTCCTGGGGCGAGCAGTACTTC. This translates into CASSLGQTSWGEQYF.

Only a few counts were recorded for this clone. This rearrangement joins TRBV2 to TRBJ1-5; no definite D call. V lost 4 bases to trimming and J lost 6 bases, with 13 bases between them. The germline gives CDR1 SNHLY, CDR2 FYNNEI. The CDR3 consists of 14 residues. CDR3 DNA: TGTGCCAGCAGTGCACCCCTTTTACTTCAGCCCCAGCATTTT. This sequence encodes CASSAPLLLQPQHF. Full variable domain (remainder filled in from reference TRBV2 and TRBJ1-5): EPEVTQTPSHQVTQMGQEVILRCVPISNHLYFYWYRQILGQKVEFLVSFYNNEISEKSEIFDDQFSVERPDGSNFTLKIRSTKLEDSAMYFCASSAPLLLQPQHFGDGTRLSIL.

This clone came up a few times. The V call is TRBV5-4, the J call TRBJ2-3, with a tentative D call TRBD2 (5 bases). Trimming pared 2 bases from V and 0 bases from J, leaving 13 bases between. The CDR3 consists of 16 residues. Germline V gives CDR1 SGHNT, CDR2 YYREEE (reference sequence). CDR3 sequence reads: CASSFPSGTSTDTQYF. For the CDR3, the DNA is TGTGCCAGCAGCTTTCCAAGCGGTACTAGCACAGATACGCAGTATTTT. Full variable domain (outside the CDR3, taken from reference TRBV5-4 and TRBJ2-3): ETGVTQSPTHLIKTRGQQVTLRCSSQSGHNTVSWYQQALGQGPQFIFQYYREEENGRGNFPPRFSGLQFPNYSSELNVNALELDDSALYLCASSFPSGTSTDTQYFGPGTRLTVL.

The chain joins TRBV5-4 to TRBJ2-2; 9 bases fit TRBD2. Germline V lookup: CDR1 SGHNT, CDR2 YYREEE (reference sequence). The CDR3 is made up of 17 amino acids. V lost 1 base and J lost 6; bases outside the gene matches: 10. DNA for the CDR3: TGTGCCAGCAGCTTGATGAGCGGGGGGCCAGTGTCCGGGGAGCTGTTTTTT. Translation: CASSLMSGGPVSGELFF.

The CDR3 region is CASGQGGNQPQHF. The DNA for the CDR3 is TGTGCCAGCGGACAGGGGGGGAATCAGCCCCAGCATTTT. V and J are TRBV7-8 and TRBJ1-5; the match to TRBD1 covers 10 bases. With V trimmed by 8 bases and J by 4 bases, 2 bases remained unmatched. Germline V lookup: CDR1 SGHVS, CDR2 FQNEAQ. The CDR3 is 13 amino acids.

The V gene is TRBV3-1 (or the pseudogene TRBV3-2), the J gene TRBJ1-2, with 10 bases matching TRBD1. Trimming took 4 bases from V and 1 from J; bases not matched to a gene: 3. CDR1 is LGHDT and CDR2 is YNNKEL in the germline V gene (reference sequence). This CDR3 has 15 residues. CDR3 region: CASSPRDRGNYGYTF. The CDR3 nucleotides are TGTGCCAGCAGCCCCCGGGACAGGGGTAACTATGGCTACACCTTC.

The CDR3 sequence is CASSHHGTGFSGANVLTF. CDR3 in DNA: TGTGCCAGCAGCCACCATGGGACAGGGTTTTCTGGGGCCAACGTCCTGACTTTC. The genes are TRBV3-1 (or the pseudogene TRBV3-2) and TRBJ2-6; TRBD1 agrees at 9 bases. CDR1 and CDR2 (germline): LGHDT, YNNKEL (reference sequence). This CDR3 region has 18 residues. Trimming cost V 3 bases and J 1 base; bases outside gene matches: 7.

The chain joins TRBV28 to TRBJ2-2; D call uncertain. Trimming left V 4 bases short and J 0 bases short, with 9 bases between. The germline V gene encodes CDR1 MDHEN and CDR2 SYDVKM. The CDR3 is 15 residues long. The CDR3 coding sequence is TGTGCCAGCAGTTCGCCCTCTACGAACACCGGGGAGCTGTTTTTT. Protein sequence: CASSSPSTNTGELFF.

V is TRBV5-4 and J is TRBJ2-5; the match to TRBD2 covers 11 bases. Germline CDR1 and CDR2: SGHNT and YYREEE (reference sequence). V trimming: 4 bases; J trimming: 1 base; junction bases outside the gene matches: 3. This CDR3 has 15 amino acids. The CDR3: CASSRSGGAQETQYF. The CDR3 DNA reads TGTGCCAGCAGCCGTAGCGGGGGGGCCCAAGAGACCCAGTACTTC.

This clone was seen a single time. The CDR3 loop reads CASTQGSGEQYF. Written as DNA, the CDR3 is TGTGCCAGCACCCAGGGATCCGGCGAGCAGTACTTC. The chain carries TRBV6-5 and TRBJ2-7; possibly TRBD1 for D (5 bases). The V gene lost 7 bases and the J gene lost 6 bases, with 13 bases spanning the gap. The length of the CDR3 is 12 residues. Germline V CDR1 and CDR2: MNHEY, SVGAGI.

The chain carries TRBV28 and TRBJ1-2; D is unclear. CDR1 is MDHEN, CDR2 SYDVKM, per germline. V lost 6 bases and J lost 0, with 17 bases in between. CDR3 length: 16 amino acids. CDR3 sequence (DNA): TGTGCCAGCAGCCCTCCCGGCAGGTACTCTAACTATGGCTACACCTTC. Its translation is CASSPPGRYSNYGYTF.

V gene TRBV6-2 or TRBV6-3 combines with J gene TRBJ1-5; D unclear. Germline CDR1 reads MNHEY; CDR2 reads SVGEGT. Trimming pared 3 bases from V and 2 bases from J, leaving 11 bases between. The CDR3 consists of 15 residues. CDR3 sequence reads: CASSYSGSGNQPQHF. DNA for the CDR3: TGTGCCAGCAGTTATAGCGGGTCCGGCAATCAGCCCCAGCATTTT.

The gene calls are TRBV4-1 and TRBJ1-4; a weak D match, TRBD1 (5 bases). V was trimmed by 4 bases and J by 3 bases, leaving 18 bases between them. Per the germline V gene, CDR1 is MGHRA and CDR2 is YSYEKL. The CDR3 extends over 17 amino acids. CDR3 sequence reads: CASSLLGRGVANEKLFF. The CDR3 nucleotides are TGCGCCAGCAGCCTCCTCGGGAGGGGCGTAGCTAATGAAAAACTGTTTTTT.

The J gene is TRBJ2-7, the V gene TRBV18; 8 bases line up with TRBD2. Germline V gives CDR1 KGHSH, CDR2 LQKENI. The V gene end was trimmed by 2 bases and the J gene end by 2 bases; junction bases not matched to a gene: 5. The CDR3 is 15 amino acids. The CDR3 nucleotides are TGTGCCAGCTCACCAAACAACGGGGGGGCCTACGAGCAGTACTTC. It encodes CASSPNNGGAYEQYF. The whole variable domain, filled in from reference TRBV18 and TRBJ2-7, reads NAGVMQNPRHLVRRRGQEARLRCSPMKGHSHVYWYRQLPEEGLKFMVYLQKENIIDESGMPKERFSAEFPKEGPSILRIQQVVRGDSAAYFCASSPNNGGAYEQYFGPGTRLTVT.

The chain carries TRBV7-2 and TRBJ1-6; D gene uncertain. Germline CDR1 SGHTA, CDR2 FQGNSA. V was trimmed by 4 bases and J by 11 bases, leaving 6 bases between them. The CDR3 length is 11 residues. CDR3 amino acids: CASSYSAPLHF. The CDR3 DNA follows: TGTGCCAGCAGCTATTCGGCACCCCTCCACTTT. Together with reference TRBV7-2 and TRBJ1-6, the CDR3 gives the full variable domain: GAGVSQSPSNKVTEKGKDVELRCDPISGHTALYWYRQSLGQGLEFLIYFQGNSAPDKSGLPSDRFSAERTGGSVSTLTIQRTQQEDSAVYLCASSYSAPLHFGNGTRLTVT.

Of note for this clone: The same CDR3 is also encoded by other DNA sequences in this sample. CDR3 sequence (DNA): TGTGCCAGTAGTACACAGGGCGGTCAGCCCCAGCATTTT. Its protein is CASSTQGGQPQHF. The chain links TRBV19 to TRBJ1-5; a possible D gene is TRBD1 (6 bases). This CDR3 comprises 13 residues. Trimming took off 4 bases at V and 6 bases at J, with 10 bases between the two ends. CDR1 LNHDA and CDR2 SQIVND come from the germline V gene (reference sequence).